Sequencing of this T cell receptor beta chain was carried out in a study of vaccination effects on CD4 cells after COVID-19. Germline lookup yields CDR1 MNHEY and CDR2 SVGEGT. The CDR3 loop spans 16 amino acids. J lost 5 bases, V lost 2 bases, and 7 bases had no gene match. The protocol was immunoSEQ multiplex PCR, while the TCRdb copy is restricted to in-frame clones and leaves out a portion. The sample yields about 38,000 clones, around 67% seen once. Before any sequencing was done, the ViraFEST assay used viral peptide pools to expand antigen-specific CD4+ T cells. Having been cultured for around nine days, the cells underwent CD4+ T cell isolation. In the vaccine recipients, nucleocapsid antibodies were negative and there was no prior SARS-CoV-2 infection. Half the medium was replaced with IL-2 medium on days 3 and 7. A note on this clone: The antigen is not known.

The material sequenced was CD4+ T cells from PBMCs cultured with SARS-CoV-2 spike peptides, taken before COVID-19 vaccination. V usage is TRBV6-2 or TRBV6-3 and J usage is TRBJ1-5; 9 bases agree with TRBD1. The clonotype was recovered from a human donor who received a COVID-19 vaccine. CDR3 bases: TGTGCCAGCAGTTACCTTACAGGGGGCCCCGATCAGCCCCAGCATTTT. Amino acid sequence: CASSYLTGGPDQPQHF.